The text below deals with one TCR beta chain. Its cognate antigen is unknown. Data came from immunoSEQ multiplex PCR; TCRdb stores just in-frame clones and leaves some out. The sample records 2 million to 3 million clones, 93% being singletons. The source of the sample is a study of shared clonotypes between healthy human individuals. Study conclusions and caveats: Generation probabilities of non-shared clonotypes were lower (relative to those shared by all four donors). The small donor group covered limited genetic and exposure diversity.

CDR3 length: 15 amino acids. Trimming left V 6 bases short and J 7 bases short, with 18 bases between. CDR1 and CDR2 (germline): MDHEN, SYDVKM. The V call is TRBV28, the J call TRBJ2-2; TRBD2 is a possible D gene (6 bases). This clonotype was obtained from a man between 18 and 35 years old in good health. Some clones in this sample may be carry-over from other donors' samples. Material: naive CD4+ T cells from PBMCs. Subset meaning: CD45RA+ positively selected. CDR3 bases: TGTGCCAGCAGAGTTACCGGGACTCAGGGCGGGGAGCTGTTTTTT. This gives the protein CASRVTGTQGGELFF.